The rows below give T cell receptor beta chains drawn from one sample of a study of T cells after yellow fever vaccination. TCRdb analysed the 5' RACE reads with MiXCR anew, one entry per CDR3 protein. The sample lists just over 300,000 distinct CDR3 sequences, less than 4.5% occurring once. Sequenced here: PBMCs, sampled on the day of the yellow fever booster vaccination. Receptor source: a man between 18 and 29 years old who received the YFV17D yellow fever vaccine. Each CDR3 is given with its conserved first and last residue.

CDR3 protein	V gene	J gene
CASSLLPNTGELFF	TRBV5-6	TRBJ2-2
CASSLGTQNIQYF	TRBV5-1	TRBJ2-4
CASSTATGELFF	TRBV18	TRBJ2-2
CASSLGDNSPLHF	TRBV5-1	TRBJ1-6
CSAILPTGYGYTF	TRBV20-1	TRBJ1-2
CSARDGREMNTEAFF	TRBV20-1	TRBJ1-1
CSAGQASGNTIYF	TRBV20-1	TRBJ1-3
CSVEEGRGDYNEQFF	TRBV29-1	TRBJ2-1
CSATEGGYGEAFF	TRBV20-1	TRBJ1-1
CASSQGQSNQPQHF	TRBV12-3/TRBV12-4	TRBJ1-5
CATSRDRTSSYEQYF	TRBV15	TRBJ2-7